Following are 11 T cell receptor beta chains from one sample sequenced in a study of regulatory T cells in long-lasting Graves disease. iRepertoire HTBI primers and Arm-PCR of CDR3 regions built TCR beta libraries. TCRdb redid the calling of the multiplex PCR reads with MiXCR, one entry per CDR3 protein. The data hold about half a million distinct CDR3 sequences, with more than 10% observed a single time. The time point: newly diagnosed GD, antithyroid drugs for less than 3 months. From RNA extracted from PBMCs, the TCR library was made. These sequences were also reported in another study, on T cells in Graves' hyperthyroidism and ophthalmopathy.

Sequences were derived from peripheral blood mononuclear cells (PBMCs), sampled at new diagnosis, from a patient treated with antithyroid drugs. The source is a woman aged 25 to 39 with Graves disease.

This clonotype has at least ten counts. The V gene is TRBV24-1, the J gene TRBJ1-2, with a tentative D call TRBD1 (6 bases). V lost 4 bases and J 5 bases, leaving 7 bases between the germline ends. Germline lookup yields CDR1 KGHDR and CDR2 SFDVKD. The CDR3 loop spans 12 amino acids. The CDR3 DNA reads as TGTGCCACCAGTGAACAGGGATATGGCTACACCTTC. Translated, it gives CATSEQGYGYTF.

This clonotype was seen many times. The chain uses TRBV9 and TRBJ1-6; D uncertain. CDR1 and CDR2 (germline): SGDLS, YYNGEE. V lost 1 base, J lost 8 bases, and 13 bases lay in between. There are 15 residues in the CDR3. CDR3 amino acids: CASSVQAGPDSPLHF. The CDR3 DNA reads as TGTGCCAGCAGCGTACAGGCAGGCCCTGATTCACCCCTCCACTTT.

This clonotype has more than one count but fewer than ten. The chain joins TRBV4-3 to TRBJ2-5; D might be TRBD2 (6 bases). Germline V gene lookup returns CDR1 LGHNA and CDR2 YSLEER. The CDR3 spans 18 residues. Trimming pared 1 base from V and 4 bases from J, leaving 22 bases between. CDR3 nucleotide sequence: TGCGCCAGCAGCCAAGTTCTCTCGGAGACCGCCGGGAGAGAGACCCAGTACTTC. Translated: CASSQVLSETAGRETQYF.

V and J are TRBV13 and TRBJ2-2; D ambiguous. Per germline, CDR1 PRHDT and CDR2 FYEKMQ (reference sequence). Trimming removed 5 bases at V and 3 bases at J, with 7 bases between. The CDR3 is made up of 13 amino acids. CDR3 coding DNA: TGTGCCAGCAGCCTGCGGTACACCGGGGAGCTGTTTTTT. This encodes CASSLRYTGELFF.

This clonotype was counted a few times. The CDR3 DNA reads as TGTGCCAGTAGTATAGATTACCCCGGCGGGCGCTACAATGAGCAGTTCTTC. Its protein is CASSIDYPGGRYNEQFF. J is TRBJ2-1 and V is TRBV19; tentatively, D is TRBD2 (5 bases). This CDR3 contains 17 residues. CDR1 and CDR2 (germline): LNHDA, SQIVND (reference sequence). Trimming cost V 0 bases and J 3 bases, with 15 bases left between them.

This clonotype was counted many times. The chain carries TRBV3-1 and TRBJ1-4; 7 bases align to TRBD1. Germline values: CDR1 LGHDT, CDR2 YNNKEL (reference sequence). Unmatched junction bases numbered 5, after V lost 3 bases and J lost 4 bases. The CDR3 contains 15 residues. The CDR3 loop reads CASSQPGQRNEKLFF. The CDR3 DNA is TGTGCCAGCAGCCAGCCGGGACAGCGTAATGAAAAACTGTTTTTT.

The chain recombines TRBV24-1 with TRBJ2-3, with a possible D match to TRBD1 (6 bases). V gave up 5 bases and J gave up 8 bases, with 10 bases separating them. The CDR3 contains 12 residues. From germline, CDR1 is KGHDR and CDR2 SFDVKD. Here the CDR3 DNA reads TGTGCCACCAGTGGGGACATGGGTACGCAGTATTTT. Translated: CATSGDMGTQYF.

This clonotype was picked up many times. The chain has TRBV20-1 and TRBJ2-3, with 12 nucleotides matching TRBD2. V trimming: 1 base; J trimming: 0 bases; junction bases outside the gene matches: 5. Per germline, CDR1 DFQATT and CDR2 SNEGSKA (reference sequence). The CDR3 length is 17 residues. CDR3 region: CSARGSGTSGSTDTQYF. DNA of the CDR3: TGCAGTGCTAGAGGAAGTGGGACTAGCGGGAGCACAGATACGCAGTATTTT.

This clonotype was counted many times. The chain joins TRBV2 to TRBJ1-2; D is unresolved. V was pared by 6 bases and J by 8 bases, with 13 bases between. This CDR3 is built from 12 residues. Germline assignment: CDR1 SNHLY and CDR2 FYNNEI. The CDR3 protein is CASSSTREGYTF. DNA of the CDR3: TGTGCCAGCAGCAGTACTCGAGAGGGCTACACCTTC.

This clonotype was seen many times. The chain joins TRBV12-3 or TRBV12-4 to TRBJ2-5; either TRBD1 or TRBD2 may supply D (5 bases each). Trimming pared 5 bases from V and 4 bases from J, leaving 17 bases between. The CDR3 loop spans 15 amino acids. CDR3 amino acids: CASSPRRGLGETQYF. DNA of the CDR3: TGTGCCAGCAGTCCCCGACGGGGCCTGGGAGAGACCCAGTACTTC.

The chain recombines TRBV12-5 with TRBJ1-1; D gene unclear. Germline assignment: CDR1 LGHNT and CDR2 FRNRAP. V dropped 0 bases and J dropped 0 bases, with 8 bases sitting between them. The length of the CDR3 is 15 residues. The CDR3 bases are TGTGCTAGTGGTTTGGTACTAAGCCTGAACACTGAAGCTTTCTTT. Its translation is CASGLVLSLNTEAFF.